This T cell receptor beta chain originates from a study of response to subunit inactivated influenza vaccine. This CDR3 contains 14 residues. The V gene lost 3 bases and the J gene lost 1 base, with 9 bases spanning the gap. Germline V lookup: CDR1 LNHNV, CDR2 YYDKDF (reference sequence). TCRdb reprocessed the RT-PCR reads via MiXCR and lists one record per CDR3 protein. The profile shows around 790,000 distinct CDR3 sequences, approximately 22% of them singletons. Of note for this clonotype: Its cognate antigen is unknown.

The study's findings and limits: With each seasonal influenza vaccination, the authors suggested, few new T cells are recruited.

This specimen was PBMCs from blood, taken approximately 5 days after vaccination. The chain combines TRBV15 with TRBJ2-5, with D maybe TRBD2 (6 bases). This receptor was identified in a man in his forties or fifties who received an inactivated influenza vaccine. The CDR3 DNA reads TGTGCCACCAGCAGGAGGGAGGCCCAAGAGACCCAGTACTTC. The encoded protein is CATSRREAQETQYF.